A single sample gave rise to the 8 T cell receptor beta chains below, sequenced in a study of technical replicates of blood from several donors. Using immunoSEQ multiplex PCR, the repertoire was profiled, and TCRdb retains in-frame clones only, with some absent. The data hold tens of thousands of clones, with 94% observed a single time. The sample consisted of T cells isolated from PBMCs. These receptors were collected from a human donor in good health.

For the CDR3, the DNA is TGTGCCAGCAGCGCCGGGACTAGCGGGGGTATGTTCCAAGAGACCCAGTACTTC. Residues: CASSAGTSGGMFQETQYF. J is TRBJ2-5 and V is TRBV9; 14 positions agree with TRBD2. The trim removed 3 bases at V and 1 base at J, leaving 8 bases unmatched. Germline assignment: CDR1 SGDLS and CDR2 YYNGEE. The CDR3 is 18 amino acids.

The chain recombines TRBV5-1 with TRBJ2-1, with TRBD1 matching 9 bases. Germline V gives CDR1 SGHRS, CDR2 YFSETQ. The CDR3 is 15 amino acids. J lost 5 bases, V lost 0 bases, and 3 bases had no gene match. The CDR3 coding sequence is TGCGCCAGCAGCTTGGGACAGGGGGTTGACAATGAGCAGTTCTTC. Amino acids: CASSLGQGVDNEQFF.

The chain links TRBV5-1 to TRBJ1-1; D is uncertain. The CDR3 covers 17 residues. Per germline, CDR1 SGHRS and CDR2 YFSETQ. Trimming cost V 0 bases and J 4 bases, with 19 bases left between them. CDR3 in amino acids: CASSLGAMGRNPTEAFF. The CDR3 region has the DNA TGCGCCAGCAGCTTGGGGGCGATGGGCCGGAACCCCACTGAAGCTTTCTTT.

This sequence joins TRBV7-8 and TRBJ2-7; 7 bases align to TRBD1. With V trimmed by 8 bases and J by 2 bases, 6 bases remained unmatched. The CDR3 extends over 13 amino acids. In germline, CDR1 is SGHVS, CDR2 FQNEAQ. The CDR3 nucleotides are TGTGCCAGCGCCAGGGGGATTACCTACGAGCAGTACTTC. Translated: CASARGITYEQYF.

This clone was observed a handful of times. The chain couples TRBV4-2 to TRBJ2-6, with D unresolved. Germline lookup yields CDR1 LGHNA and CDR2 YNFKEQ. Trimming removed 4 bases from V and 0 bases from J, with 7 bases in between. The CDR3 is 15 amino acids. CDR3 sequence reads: CASSPRDSGANVLTF. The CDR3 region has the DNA TGTGCCAGCAGCCCGAGAGACTCTGGGGCCAACGTCCTGACTTTC.

CDR3: CASSLLQGTNEKLFF. CDR3 DNA: TGTGCCAGCTCACTTCTACAGGGAACTAATGAAAAACTGTTTTTT. This chain joins TRBV18 and TRBJ1-4; maybe TRBD1 (6 bases). Germline V lookup: CDR1 KGHSH, CDR2 LQKENI. V was shortened by 4 bases and J by 1 base, with 10 bases between the two germline ends. CDR3 length: 15 residues.

CDR3 DNA: TGCGCCAGCAGCCAAGATGGACAGGGTCTAAAGGTAGAGCTGTTTTTT. Residues: CASSQDGQGLKVELFF. This chain links TRBV4-1 with TRBJ2-2; 8 bases are a match to TRBD1. CDR1 is MGHRA and CDR2 is YSYEKL in the germline V gene. After removal of 0 bases from V and 11 bases from J, the junction contained 11 bases not matched to a gene. The CDR3 contains 16 residues.

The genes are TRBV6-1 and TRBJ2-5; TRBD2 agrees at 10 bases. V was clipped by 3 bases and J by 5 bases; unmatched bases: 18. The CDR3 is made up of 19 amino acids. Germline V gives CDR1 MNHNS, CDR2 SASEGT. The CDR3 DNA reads TGTGCCAGCAGTGACGCCCGAGTCGGGCTAGCGGGAGTTGCTGAGACCCAGTACTTC. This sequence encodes CASSDARVGLAGVAETQYF.